Below, one TCR beta chain is given with its context. This table comes from immunoSEQ multiplex PCR, and its TCRdb copy is limited to in-frame clones, with some not included. In the table there are under 50,000 clones, 87% of which are singletons. V lost 0 bases and J lost 6, with 14 bases in between. The CDR3 totals 16 residues. CDR1 is MNHNS, CDR2 SASEGT, per germline. The data originate from a study of blood T cell repertoires in COVID-19. Study summary: Acute and convalescent COVID-19 specimens originated in the United States, Italy and Spain. Sample material is recorded as cDNA or gDNA derived from T cells, B-cell-depleted T cells, or PBMCs.

The chain is built from TRBV6-1 and TRBJ2-2; the D gene is possibly TRBD1 (6 bases). What was sequenced was peripheral blood. The sequence derives from a human donor in a cohort sampled during active COVID-19. The CDR3 sequence is CASSEARWQGSGELFF. CDR3 nucleotides: TGTGCCAGCAGTGAAGCGAGGTGGCAGGGGTCCGGGGAGCTGTTTTTT.